The 22 T cell receptor beta chains given below trace back to one sample, sequenced in a study of OX40 agonist ivuxolimab in advanced cancers. Library preparation employed the immunoSEQ multiplex PCR assay. Imported from immuneACCESS, the table was reduced by TCRdb to in-frame sequences with V and J called. These copies leave out some clones; in studies compared against another copy, an unresolved V gene accounts for under half, and the cause of the remainder is not known. A total of about 13,000 clones appear in this sample, around two thirds of them only once. Over 20% of the sample is taken by the ten largest. The specimen was CD4+ or CD8+ T cells sorted from blood, collected in a trial of the OX40 agonist ivuxolimab. The receptors here all came from an adult with an advanced solid tumor such as melanoma, head and neck, liver or kidney cancer.

This clone counts as hyperexpanded. The J gene is TRBJ2-7, the V gene TRBV2, with D uncertain. The CDR3 contains 14 residues. V was pared by 4 bases and J by 3 bases, with 13 bases between. Germline V CDR1 and CDR2: SNHLY, FYNNEI. The CDR3 loop is CASSGDNTDYEQYF. For the CDR3, the DNA is TGTGCCAGCAGTGGAGATAACACCGACTACGAGCAGTACTTC.

V gene TRBV5-4 combines with J gene TRBJ1-5; D gene unclear. This CDR3 is built from 15 residues. Germline CDR1 is SGHNT and CDR2 is YYREEE (reference sequence). V shed 4 bases and J shed 9 bases, with 20 bases lying between them. CDR3 amino acids: CASSLKFHSSLPQHF. In DNA form, the CDR3 reads TGTGCCAGCAGCCTGAAGTTTCATTCTTCTCTGCCCCAGCATTTT.

This clone was seen only a few times. This chain connects TRBV29-1 to TRBJ1-5; TRBD1 agrees at 7 bases. The J segment lost 4 bases and the V segment lost 4 bases, leaving 4 bases of the junction unmatched. The germline CDR1 and CDR2 sequences are SQVTM and ANQGSEA. CDR3 size: 13 residues. CDR3: CSVGTGLNQPQHF. In DNA, the CDR3 is TGCAGCGTTGGGACAGGTCTTAATCAGCCCCAGCATTTT.

This clone was seen just once. V gene TRBV9 combines with J gene TRBJ2-1; 14 bases match TRBD2. V trimming: 0 bases; J trimming: 6 bases; junction bases outside the gene matches: 2. The V gene's germline CDR1 is SGDLS and CDR2 YYNGEE. The CDR3 runs 16 residues. The DNA for the CDR3 is TGTGCCAGCAGCGTAGGCGGACTAGCGGGGGGCAATGAGCAGTTCTTC. Protein product: CASSVGGLAGGNEQFF. The whole variable domain, remainder taken from reference TRBV9 and TRBJ2-1, is DSGVTQTPKHLITATGQRVTLRCSPRSGDLSVYWYQQSLDQGLQFLIQYYNGEERAKGNILERFSAQQFPDLHSELNLSSLELGDSALYFCASSVGGLAGGNEQFFGPGTRLTVL.

The J gene is TRBJ2-5, the V gene TRBV28; D gene unclear. Trimming cost V 3 bases and J 4 bases, with 9 bases left between them. Germline loops: CDR1 MDHEN, CDR2 SYDVKM. The CDR3 spans 13 residues. The CDR3 DNA follows: TGTGCCAGCAGTTTTTATTACGGAGAGACCCAGTACTTC. Translated: CASSFYYGETQYF.

This clone was seen a handful of times. Mismatch with germline at one junction end may stem from a read error. The V gene is TRBV5-8, the J gene TRBJ1-3; possibly TRBD1 for D (5 bases). The germline CDR1 and CDR2 sequences are SGHTS and YDEGEE. This CDR3 has 14 amino acids. The CDR3: CASSQTRDGNTIYF. The CDR3 DNA reads TGCGCCAGCAGCCAAACCAGGGACGGAAACACCATATATTTT.

The chain employs TRBV6-1 and TRBJ2-4; 9 nucleotides align to TRBD2. The CDR3 length is 14 residues. V lost 4 bases and J lost 11; bases outside the gene matches: 9. Germline CDR1 MNHNS, CDR2 SASEGT. This CDR3 reads CASSGGLAGPVQYF. CDR3 in DNA: TGTGCCAGCAGTGGGGGACTAGCAGGTCCCGTTCAGTACTTC.

The DNA of the CDR3 is TGCAGCGTGGCCGGGACAGGTGGTGATGAAAAACTGTTTTTT. It codes for CSVAGTGGDEKLFF. The chain is built from TRBV29-1 and TRBJ1-4, with 8 positions matching TRBD1. The CDR3 sequence is 14 residues long. Trimming cost V 6 bases and J 6 bases; bases outside gene matches: 9. Germline-derived CDR1 and CDR2 are SQVTM and ANQGSEA.

The chain is built from TRBV6-5 and TRBJ1-2, with no clear D. Germline lookup yields CDR1 MNHEY and CDR2 SVGAGI. The germline V and J ends were trimmed by 5 bases and 4 bases, with 11 bases remaining between them. The CDR3 sequence is 13 residues long. CDR3 region: CASSERDSYGYTF. The CDR3 DNA sequence: TGTGCCAGCAGTGAGAGGGATTCCTATGGCTACACCTTC.

The CDR3 nucleotides are TGTGCCACCTCCTCCGTGGGAAACACCATATATTTT. Amino acid sequence: CATSSVGNTIYF. The chain links TRBV25-1 to TRBJ1-3; D call uncertain. The CDR3 has 12 residues. Germline-derived CDR1 and CDR2 are MGHDK and SYGVNS. The ends were cut back, 10 bases at V and 4 bases at J, with 11 bases in the middle.

The chain uses TRBV7-2 and TRBJ2-1; D assignment may be TRBD1 or TRBD2 (5 bases each). V shed 3 bases and J shed 10 bases, with 10 bases lying between them. This CDR3 has 12 amino acids. The germline gives CDR1 SGHTA, CDR2 FQGNSA. The CDR3 region is CASSLGTVEQFF. Written as DNA, the CDR3 is TGTGCCAGCAGCTTGGGGACGGTCGAGCAGTTCTTC.

This clone was observed many times. The CDR3 protein is CASSGQGLDTQYF. The CDR3 coding sequence is TGTGCCAGCAGTGGACAGGGATTGGATACGCAGTATTTT. The chain combines TRBV28 with TRBJ2-3; 8 nucleotides line up with TRBD1. Germline CDR1 MDHEN, CDR2 SYDVKM. V lost 5 bases and J lost 6; bases outside the gene matches: 4. The CDR3 covers 13 residues.

The rearrangement uses TRBV6-5 and TRBJ1-1; D perhaps matches TRBD1 (6 bases). V was cut by 2 bases and J by 3 bases, with 13 bases left in between. This CDR3 region has 15 residues. Germline CDR1 reads MNHEY; CDR2 reads SVGAGI. CDR3 sequence (DNA): TGTGCCAGCAGTTACAGTACAGGGAGGTACACTGAAGCTTTCTTT. Protein product: CASSYSTGRYTEAFF.

This clone was seen more than once but under ten times. CDR3 nucleotides: TGTGCCAGCAGTTTATCCCCCTATCCGTCAGATACGCAGTATTTT. Translation: CASSLSPYPSDTQYF. The chain is built from TRBV28 and TRBJ2-3, with no clear D. The CDR3 sequence is 15 residues long. V gave up 1 base and J gave up 4 bases, with 12 bases separating them. Germline lookup yields CDR1 MDHEN and CDR2 SYDVKM.

This clone appeared a few times. The chain couples TRBV10-3 to TRBJ2-7; D not certain. The CDR3 is made up of 14 amino acids. V shed 0 bases and J shed 5 bases, with 11 bases lying between them. CDR1 is ENHRY, CDR2 SYGVKD, per germline. In nucleotides, the CDR3 is TGTGCCATCAGTGAGTCTCTAGAACTCGACGAGCAGTACTTC. Its translation is CAISESLELDEQYF.

This rearrangement joins TRBV27 to TRBJ1-1, with D perhaps TRBD1 (6 bases). The CDR3 extends over 16 amino acids. Germline-derived CDR1 and CDR2 are MNHEY and SMNVEV (reference sequence). Between the trimmed V and J ends, which lost 3 bases and 2 bases, there was a span of 16 bases. CDR3 loop: CASSLGPGVRNTEAFF. CDR3 nucleotides: TGTGCCAGCAGTTTGGGGCCAGGGGTAAGAAACACTGAAGCTTTCTTT.

The chain employs TRBV7-9 and TRBJ1-1; possible D gene TRBD1, 5 bases. V shed 5 bases and J shed 5 bases, with 18 bases lying between them. CDR3 length: 15 amino acids. Germline V gives CDR1 SEHNR, CDR2 FQNEAQ (reference sequence). CDR3 region: CASSNSRDGGTEAFF. In nucleotides, the CDR3 is TGTGCCAGCAGCAATTCCCGGGACGGAGGAACTGAAGCTTTCTTT.

This clone has only one observation. The chain combines TRBV29-1 with TRBJ2-5, with D possibly TRBD1 on 5 matching bases. This CDR3 spans 12 amino acids. CDR1 and CDR2 (germline): SQVTM, ANQGSEA. Trimming cost V 4 bases and J 3 bases, with 9 bases left between them. CDR3 DNA sequence: TGCAGCGTTGTTGCCAGGGAAGAGACCCAGTACTTC. Its protein product is CSVVAREETQYF.

This sequence joins TRBV7-3 and TRBJ1-2; 8 positions match TRBD1. The CDR3 contains 15 residues. Germline V lookup: CDR1 SGHTA, CDR2 FQGTGA. Trimming took 5 bases from V and 6 from J; bases not matched to a gene: 11. The DNA of the CDR3 is TGTGCCAGCAGCCTAGGACAGGGATACAGAGATGGCTACACCTTC. It translates to CASSLGQGYRDGYTF.

The chain recombines TRBV4-1 with TRBJ2-2, with D unresolved. The V end lost 4 bases, the J end lost 3 bases, and 9 bases lay between the germline ends. CDR1 MGHRA and CDR2 YSYEKL come from the germline V gene. The CDR3 sequence is 14 residues long. CDR3 nucleotides: TGCGCCAGCAGCCTCCCCGATCACACCGGGGAGCTGTTTTTT. Translating it yields CASSLPDHTGELFF.

V is TRBV13 and J is TRBJ1-2, with D possibly being TRBD1 (5 bases). The CDR3 has 14 residues. V lost 3 bases and J 2 bases, leaving 10 bases between the germline ends. The germline gives CDR1 PRHDT, CDR2 FYEKMQ (reference sequence). CDR3 in amino acids: CASSLGQSNYGYTF. The CDR3 DNA reads TGTGCCAGCAGCTTGGGGCAGTCCAACTATGGCTACACCTTC.

The chain combines TRBV6-6 with TRBJ1-1, with 7 nucleotides matching TRBD1. Trimming removed 7 bases from V and 4 bases from J; junction bases left unmatched: 6. Germline lookup yields CDR1 MNHNY and CDR2 SVGAGI (reference sequence). The CDR3 is made up of 13 amino acids. In DNA form, the CDR3 reads TGTGCCAGCAACCGACAGGGTAGCACTGAAGCTTTCTTT. Encoded protein: CASNRQGSTEAFF.